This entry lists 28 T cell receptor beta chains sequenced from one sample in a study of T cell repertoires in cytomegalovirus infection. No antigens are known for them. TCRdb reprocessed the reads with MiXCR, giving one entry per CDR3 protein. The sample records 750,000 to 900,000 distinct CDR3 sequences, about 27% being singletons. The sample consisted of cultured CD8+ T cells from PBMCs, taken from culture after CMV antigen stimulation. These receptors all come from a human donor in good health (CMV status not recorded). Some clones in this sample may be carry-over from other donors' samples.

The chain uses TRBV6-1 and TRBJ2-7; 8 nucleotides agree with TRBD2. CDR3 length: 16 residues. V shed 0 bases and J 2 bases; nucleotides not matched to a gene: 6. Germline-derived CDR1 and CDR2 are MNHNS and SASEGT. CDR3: CASSEARSGGTYEQYF. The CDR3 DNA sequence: TGTGCCAGCAGTGAAGCAAGGAGCGGGGGAACCTACGAGCAGTACTTC.

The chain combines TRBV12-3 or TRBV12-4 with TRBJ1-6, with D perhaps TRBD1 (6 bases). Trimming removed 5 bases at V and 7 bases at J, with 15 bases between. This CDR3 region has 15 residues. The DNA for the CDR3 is TGTGCCAGCAGTCCCGCAGGGGTGTTAAATTCACCCCTCCACTTT. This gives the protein CASSPAGVLNSPLHF.

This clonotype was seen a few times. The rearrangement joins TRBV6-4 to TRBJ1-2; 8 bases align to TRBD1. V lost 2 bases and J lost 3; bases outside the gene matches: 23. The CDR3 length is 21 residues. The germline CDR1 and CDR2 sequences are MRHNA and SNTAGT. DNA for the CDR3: TGTGCCAGCAGTGACCCCTTCGCATTGGGACAGGAGGCTTATAAGGACTATGGCTACACCTTC. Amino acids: CASSDPFALGQEAYKDYGYTF.

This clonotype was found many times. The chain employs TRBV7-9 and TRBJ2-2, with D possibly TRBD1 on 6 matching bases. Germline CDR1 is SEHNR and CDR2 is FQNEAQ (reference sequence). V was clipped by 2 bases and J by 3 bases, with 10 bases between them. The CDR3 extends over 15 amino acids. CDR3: CASSLRQAYTGELFF. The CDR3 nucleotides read TGTGCCAGCAGCTTACGACAGGCTTACACCGGGGAGCTGTTTTTT.

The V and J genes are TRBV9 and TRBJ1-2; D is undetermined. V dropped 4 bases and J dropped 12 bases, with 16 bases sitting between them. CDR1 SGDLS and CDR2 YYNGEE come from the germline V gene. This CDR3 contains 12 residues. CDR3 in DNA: TGTGCCAGCAGCTCCACCTCAGGCTCGAACACCTTC. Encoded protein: CASSSTSGSNTF.

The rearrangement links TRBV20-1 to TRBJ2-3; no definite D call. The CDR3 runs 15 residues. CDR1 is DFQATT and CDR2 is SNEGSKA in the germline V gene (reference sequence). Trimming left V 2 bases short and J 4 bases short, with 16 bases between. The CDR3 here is CSARPATDGPDTQYF. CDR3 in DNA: TGCAGTGCTAGACCCGCGACGGATGGACCAGATACGCAGTATTTT.

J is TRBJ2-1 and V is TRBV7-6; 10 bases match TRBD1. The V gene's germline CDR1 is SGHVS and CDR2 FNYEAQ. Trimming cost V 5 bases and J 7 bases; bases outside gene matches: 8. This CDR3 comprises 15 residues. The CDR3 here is CASSHRTGGFNEQFF. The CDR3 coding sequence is TGTGCCAGCAGCCACCGGACAGGGGGTTTTAATGAGCAGTTCTTC.

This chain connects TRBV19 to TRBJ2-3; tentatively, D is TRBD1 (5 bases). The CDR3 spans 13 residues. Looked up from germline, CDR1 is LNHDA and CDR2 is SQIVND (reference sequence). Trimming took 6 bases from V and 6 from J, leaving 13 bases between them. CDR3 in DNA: TGTGCCAGTAGCACTTCAGGGCCCGATACGCAGTATTTT. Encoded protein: CASSTSGPDTQYF.

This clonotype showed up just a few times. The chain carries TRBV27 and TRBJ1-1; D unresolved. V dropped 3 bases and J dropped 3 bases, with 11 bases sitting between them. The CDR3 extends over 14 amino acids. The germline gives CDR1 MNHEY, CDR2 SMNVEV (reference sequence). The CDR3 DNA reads TGTGCCAGCAGTTTCGTCTCTGGGCACACTGAAGCTTTCTTT. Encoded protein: CASSFVSGHTEAFF.

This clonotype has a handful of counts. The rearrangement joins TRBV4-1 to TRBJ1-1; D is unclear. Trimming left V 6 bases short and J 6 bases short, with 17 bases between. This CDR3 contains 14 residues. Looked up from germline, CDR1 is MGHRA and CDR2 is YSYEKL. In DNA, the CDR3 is TGCGCCAGCAGGGACCGGGATCCAGGTCCTGAAGCTTTCTTT. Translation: CASRDRDPGPEAFF.

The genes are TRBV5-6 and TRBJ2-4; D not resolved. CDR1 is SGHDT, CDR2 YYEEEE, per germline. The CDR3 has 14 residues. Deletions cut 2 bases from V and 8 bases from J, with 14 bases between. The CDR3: CASSFGRPMDIQYF. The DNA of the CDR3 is TGTGCCAGCAGCTTTGGTCGACCTATGGACATTCAGTACTTC. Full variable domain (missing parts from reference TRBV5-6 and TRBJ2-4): DAGVTQSPTHLIKTRGQQVTLRCSPKSGHDTVSWYQQALGQGPQFIFQYYEEEERQRGNFPDRFSGHQFPNYSSELNVNALLLGDSALYLCASSFGRPMDIQYFGAGTRLSVL.

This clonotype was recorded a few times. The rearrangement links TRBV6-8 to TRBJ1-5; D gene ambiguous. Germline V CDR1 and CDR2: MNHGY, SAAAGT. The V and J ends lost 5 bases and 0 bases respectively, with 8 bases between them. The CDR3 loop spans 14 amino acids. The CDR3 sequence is CASSRRNSNQPQHF. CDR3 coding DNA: TGTGCCAGCAGTCGACGGAATAGCAATCAGCCCCAGCATTTT.

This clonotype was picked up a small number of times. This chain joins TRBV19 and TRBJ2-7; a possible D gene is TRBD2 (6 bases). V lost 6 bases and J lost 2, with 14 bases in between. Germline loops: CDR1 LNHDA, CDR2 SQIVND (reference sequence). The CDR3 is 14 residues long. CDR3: CASRHRDFPYEQYF. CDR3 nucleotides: TGTGCCAGTAGACACCGGGACTTCCCCTACGAGCAGTACTTC.

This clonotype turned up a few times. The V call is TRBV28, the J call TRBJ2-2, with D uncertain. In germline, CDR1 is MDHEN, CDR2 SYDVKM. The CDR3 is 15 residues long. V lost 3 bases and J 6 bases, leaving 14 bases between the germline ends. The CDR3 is CASSLVGLRAGELFF. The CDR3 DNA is TGTGCCAGCAGTTTGGTTGGGCTGCGTGCCGGGGAGCTGTTTTTT.

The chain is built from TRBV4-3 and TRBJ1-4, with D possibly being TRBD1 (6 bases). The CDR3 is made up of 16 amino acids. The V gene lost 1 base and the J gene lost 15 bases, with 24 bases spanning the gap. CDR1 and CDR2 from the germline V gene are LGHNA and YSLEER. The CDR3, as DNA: TGCGCCAGCAGCCAAGCTTATACGGGGGCCCGTTCAAATGTGTTTTTT. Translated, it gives CASSQAYTGARSNVFF.

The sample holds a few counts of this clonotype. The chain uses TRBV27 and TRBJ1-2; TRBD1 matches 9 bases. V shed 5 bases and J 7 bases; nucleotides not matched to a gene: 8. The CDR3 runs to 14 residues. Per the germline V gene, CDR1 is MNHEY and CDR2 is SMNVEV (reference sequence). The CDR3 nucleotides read TGTGCCAGCAGTAGCACAGGGGGCGTAGGTGGCTACACCTTC. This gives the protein CASSSTGGVGGYTF.

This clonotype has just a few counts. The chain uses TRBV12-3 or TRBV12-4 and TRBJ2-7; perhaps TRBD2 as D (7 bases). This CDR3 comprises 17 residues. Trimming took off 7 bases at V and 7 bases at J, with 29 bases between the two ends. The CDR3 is CASTPGGRDPVGGEQYV. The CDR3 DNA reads TGTGCCAGCACTCCGGGGGGCCGGGACCCGGTGGGGGGGGAGCAGTACGTC.

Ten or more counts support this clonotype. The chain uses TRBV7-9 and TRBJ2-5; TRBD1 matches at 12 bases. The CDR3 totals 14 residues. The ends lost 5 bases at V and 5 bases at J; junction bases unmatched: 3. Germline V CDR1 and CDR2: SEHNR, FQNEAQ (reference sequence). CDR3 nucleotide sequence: TGTGCCAGCAGCCGGGACAGGGGGCTTGAGACCCAGTACTTC. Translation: CASSRDRGLETQYF.

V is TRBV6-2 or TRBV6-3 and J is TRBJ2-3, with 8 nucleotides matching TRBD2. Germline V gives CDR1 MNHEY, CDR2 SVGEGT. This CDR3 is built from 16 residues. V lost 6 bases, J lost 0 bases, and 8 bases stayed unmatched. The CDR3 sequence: CASRPERGQSTDTQYF. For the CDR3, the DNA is TGTGCCAGCAGACCTGAGCGGGGGCAAAGCACAGATACGCAGTATTTT.

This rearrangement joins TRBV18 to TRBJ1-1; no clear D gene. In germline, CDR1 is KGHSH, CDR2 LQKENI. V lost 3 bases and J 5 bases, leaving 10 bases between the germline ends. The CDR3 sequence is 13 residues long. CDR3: CASSPHPRTEAFF. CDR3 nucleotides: TGTGCCAGCTCACCTCACCCGCGGACTGAAGCTTTCTTT.

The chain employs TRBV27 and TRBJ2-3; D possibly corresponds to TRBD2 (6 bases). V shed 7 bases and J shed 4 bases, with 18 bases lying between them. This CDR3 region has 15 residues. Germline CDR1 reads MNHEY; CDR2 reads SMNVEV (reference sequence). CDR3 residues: CASKLGGLAPDTQYF. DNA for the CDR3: TGTGCCAGCAAGTTGGGGGGATTGGCCCCAGATACGCAGTATTTT.

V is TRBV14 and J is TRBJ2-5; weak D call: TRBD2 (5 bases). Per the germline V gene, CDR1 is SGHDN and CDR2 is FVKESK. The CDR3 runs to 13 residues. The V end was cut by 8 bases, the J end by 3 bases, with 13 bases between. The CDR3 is CASRPWGEETQYF. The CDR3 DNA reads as TGTGCCAGCCGGCCGTGGGGAGAAGAGACCCAGTACTTC.

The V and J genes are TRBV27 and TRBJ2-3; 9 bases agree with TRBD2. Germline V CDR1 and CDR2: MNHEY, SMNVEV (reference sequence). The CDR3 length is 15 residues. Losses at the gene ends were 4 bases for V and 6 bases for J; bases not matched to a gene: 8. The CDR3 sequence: CASSWGVSGGDTQYF. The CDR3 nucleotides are TGTGCCAGCAGTTGGGGAGTCAGCGGGGGGGATACGCAGTATTTT.

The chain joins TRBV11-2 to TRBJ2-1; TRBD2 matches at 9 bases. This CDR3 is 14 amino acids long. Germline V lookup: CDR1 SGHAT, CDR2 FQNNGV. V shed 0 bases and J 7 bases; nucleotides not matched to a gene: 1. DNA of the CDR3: TGTGCCAGCAGCTTAGAGCGGGGGGGGAATGAGCAGTTCTTC. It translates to CASSLERGGNEQFF.

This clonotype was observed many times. CDR3 DNA sequence: TGTGCCAGCAGTCCCACTAGCGTCAGAATAATTTACGAGCAGTACTTC. Translation gives CASSPTSVRIIYEQYF. This chain joins TRBV2 and TRBJ2-7, with 7 bases aligning to TRBD2. Unmatched junction bases numbered 14, after V lost 5 bases and J lost 4 bases. Looked up from germline, CDR1 is SNHLY and CDR2 is FYNNEI. CDR3 length equals 16 residues.

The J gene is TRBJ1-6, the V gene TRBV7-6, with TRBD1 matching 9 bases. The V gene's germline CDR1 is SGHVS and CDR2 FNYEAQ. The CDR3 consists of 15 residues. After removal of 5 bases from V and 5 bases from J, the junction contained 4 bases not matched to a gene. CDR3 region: CASSLQGAHNSPLHF. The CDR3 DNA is TGTGCCAGCAGCCTACAGGGGGCTCATAATTCACCCCTCCACTTT.

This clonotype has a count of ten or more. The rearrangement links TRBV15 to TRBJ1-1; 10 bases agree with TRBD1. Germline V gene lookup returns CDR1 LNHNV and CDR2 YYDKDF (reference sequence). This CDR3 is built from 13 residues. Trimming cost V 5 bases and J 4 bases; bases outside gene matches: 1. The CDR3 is CATSRDRGTEAFF. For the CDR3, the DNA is TGTGCCACCAGCCGGGACAGGGGCACTGAAGCTTTCTTT.

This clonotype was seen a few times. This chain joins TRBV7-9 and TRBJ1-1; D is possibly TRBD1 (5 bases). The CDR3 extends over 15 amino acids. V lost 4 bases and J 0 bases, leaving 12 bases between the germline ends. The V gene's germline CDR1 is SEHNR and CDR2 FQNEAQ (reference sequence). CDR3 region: CASSSSTDMNTEAFF. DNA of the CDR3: TGTGCCAGCAGCTCATCGACAGATATGAACACTGAAGCTTTCTTT.